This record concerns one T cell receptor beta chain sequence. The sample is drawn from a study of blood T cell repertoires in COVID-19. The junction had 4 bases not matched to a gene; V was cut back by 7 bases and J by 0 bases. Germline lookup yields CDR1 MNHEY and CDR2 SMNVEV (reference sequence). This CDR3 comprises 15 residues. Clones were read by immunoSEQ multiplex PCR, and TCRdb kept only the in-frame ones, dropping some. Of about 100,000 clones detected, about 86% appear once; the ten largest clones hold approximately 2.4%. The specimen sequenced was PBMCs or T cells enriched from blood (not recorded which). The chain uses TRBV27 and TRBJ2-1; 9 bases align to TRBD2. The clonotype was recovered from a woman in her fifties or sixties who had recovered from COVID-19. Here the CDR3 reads CASTDSGSSYNEQFF. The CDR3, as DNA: TGTGCCAGCACTGATAGCGGGAGCTCCTACAATGAGCAGTTCTTC.